These 32 T cell receptor beta chains originate from one sample sequenced in a study of T-cell reconstitution after alpha-beta-depleted transplantation in children. A library of TCRbeta sequences, prepared with unique molecular identifiers, was generated. MiXCR was run by TCRdb on the PCR reads, yielding one entry per CDR3 protein. Of about 500,000 distinct CDR3 sequences detected, about 30% appear once; the ten largest clones hold less than 2.5%. Sequenced here: PBMCs from the stem cell graft donor, sampled from the stem cell graft. The receptors derive from a human donor who donated a stem cell graft to a child with aplastic anemia.

The V gene is TRBV29-1, the J gene TRBJ2-1; 12 bases agree with TRBD2. Germline trimming cut 7 bases from V and 1 base from J; bases unmatched to any gene: 11. Germline V gene lookup returns CDR1 SQVTM and CDR2 ANQGSEA. This CDR3 spans 17 amino acids. In DNA form, the CDR3 reads TGCAGCGCATTGGGGACTAGCGGGTTAGATTCCTACAATGAGCAGTTCTTC. Protein: CSALGTSGLDSYNEQFF.

The chain carries TRBV12-3 or TRBV12-4 and TRBJ2-3, with TRBD1 matching 9 bases. The CDR3 runs 15 residues. J was trimmed by 6 bases and V by 6 bases; bases with no gene match: 10. CDR3 nucleotides: TGTGCCAGCAGGTCCTCCCGGGGGACAGGGGATACGCAGTATTTT. Its protein is CASRSSRGTGDTQYF.

This clonotype was seen only a few times. The chain links TRBV5-1 to TRBJ2-3; 9 bases align to TRBD2. The CDR3 extends over 16 amino acids. Trimming at V came to 0 bases and at J to 6 bases, leaving 8 bases not matched to a gene. Germline values: CDR1 SGHRS, CDR2 YFSETQ. CDR3 residues: CASSLEAGGTGDTQYF. The CDR3 region has the DNA TGCGCCAGCAGCTTGGAAGCGGGAGGAACTGGGGATACGCAGTATTTT.

This chain links TRBV20-1 with TRBJ1-5, with 7 bases lining up with TRBD1. CDR1 is DFQATT, CDR2 SNEGSKA, per germline (reference sequence). V lost 2 bases and J lost 7; bases outside the gene matches: 5. The CDR3 length is 13 residues. The CDR3 DNA reads TGCAGTGCTAGACCGACAGGGCAGCAGCCCCAGCATTTT. It translates to CSARPTGQQPQHF.

The chain joins TRBV14 to TRBJ2-1; D may be TRBD1 or TRBD2 (5 bases each). The CDR3 extends over 14 amino acids. The germline V gene has CDR1 SGHDN and CDR2 FVKESK. V shed 6 bases and J shed 6 bases, with 15 bases lying between them. CDR3 sequence: CASRAQTGRNEQFF. As DNA, the CDR3 is TGTGCCAGCAGGGCTCAGACGGGGCGCAATGAGCAGTTCTTC.

This clonotype came up a few times. The chain uses TRBV7-2 and TRBJ2-7, with unresolved D. The V and J ends lost 3 bases and 7 bases respectively, with 10 bases between them. Germline values: CDR1 SGHTA, CDR2 FQGNSA. The length of the CDR3 is 12 residues. CDR3 residues: CASSFGVGEQYF. CDR3 in DNA: TGTGCCAGCAGCTTTGGGGTAGGGGAGCAGTACTTC.

This clonotype was counted a few times. The chain is built from TRBV7-9 and TRBJ2-7, with 7 bases fitting TRBD1. Germline V gene data show CDR1 as SEHNR and CDR2 as FQNEAQ (reference sequence). V lost 5 bases and J lost 3; bases outside the gene matches: 4. This CDR3 has 13 residues. CDR3 sequence reads: CASSRTGFYEQYV. CDR3 bases: TGTGCCAGCAGCCGGACAGGTTTCTACGAGCAGTACGTC.

In this sample, this clonotype turned up a few times. This chain joins TRBV20-1 and TRBJ2-7, with a tentative D call TRBD1 (5 bases). Germline-derived CDR1 and CDR2 are DFQATT and SNEGSKA (reference sequence). Trimming stripped 0 bases from V and 2 bases from J, with 20 bases between. The CDR3 is 17 amino acids. CDR3 residues: CSARDWGPAARPYEQYF. The CDR3 nucleotides read TGCAGTGCTAGAGATTGGGGCCCGGCTGCGAGGCCCTACGAGCAGTACTTC.

In this sample, this clonotype turned up a few times. The chain links TRBV6-2 or TRBV6-3 to TRBJ1-5, with D maybe TRBD1 (5 bases). Deletions cut 0 bases from V and 7 bases from J, with 25 bases between. The germline gives CDR1 MNHEY, CDR2 SVGEGT. The CDR3 spans 19 residues. The CDR3 DNA reads as TGTGCCAGCAGTTACTCGCTCAACTCAGTAAGGGGCCCGGGACAGCCCCAGCATTTT. Protein: CASSYSLNSVRGPGQPQHF.

This clonotype was seen a few times. The rearrangement links TRBV7-2 to TRBJ2-3; 13 bases are a match to TRBD2. Germline CDR1 is SGHTA and CDR2 is FQGNSA. Trimming at V came to 5 bases and at J to 0 bases, leaving 5 bases not matched to a gene. This CDR3 has 17 amino acids. CDR3 protein: CASSLRTSGGSTDTQYF. CDR3 nucleotides: TGTGCCAGCAGCCTCCGGACTAGCGGGGGTAGCACAGATACGCAGTATTTT.

The chain couples TRBV3-1 to TRBJ1-3; D gene ambiguous. This CDR3 has 16 amino acids. Germline V lookup: CDR1 LGHDT, CDR2 YNNKEL (reference sequence). Trimming shortened V by 3 bases and J by 1 base, and 13 bases separated the two germline ends. The CDR3 spells CASSQLGPLSGNTIYF. The CDR3 nucleotides read TGTGCCAGCAGCCAGCTAGGACCCCTTTCTGGAAACACCATATATTTT. The entire variable domain, with the rest obtained from reference TRBV3-1 and TRBJ1-3, is as follows: DTAVSQTPKYLVTQMGNDKSIKCEQNLGHDTMYWYKQDSKKFLKIMFSYNNKELIINETVPNRFSPKSPDKAHLNLHINSLELGDSAVYFCASSQLGPLSGNTIYFGEGSWLTVV.

This clonotype was counted between two and nine times. The V and J genes are TRBV12-3 or TRBV12-4 and TRBJ2-7; 10 bases are a match to TRBD1. V trimming: 3 bases; J trimming: 3 bases; junction bases outside the gene matches: 2. The CDR3 covers 14 residues. The CDR3, as DNA: TGTGCCAGCAGTTTCGGGACAGGGGTCTACGAGCAGTACTTC. Protein product: CASSFGTGVYEQYF.

This clonotype was seen a handful of times. The chain uses TRBV9 and TRBJ2-2; D uncertain. V was cut by 0 bases and J by 7 bases, with 7 bases left in between. Germline V gene sequence: CDR1 SGDLS, CDR2 YYNGEE. The CDR3 runs 13 residues. CDR3 sequence (DNA): TGTGCCAGCAGCGTAGATCCCGGCGGGGAGCTGTTTTTT. It is translated as CASSVDPGGELFF.

The sample holds many counts of this clonotype. The rearrangement uses TRBV4-3 and TRBJ1-2, with D uncertain. V was trimmed by 4 bases and J by 3 bases, leaving 18 bases between them. In germline, CDR1 is LGHNA, CDR2 YSLEER. CDR3 length: 16 amino acids. The CDR3 DNA sequence: TGCGCCAGCAGCCCGATGGTCACCAATTTATACTATGGCTACACCTTC. Its protein is CASSPMVTNLYYGYTF.

This clonotype was observed a handful of times. The chain joins TRBV20-1 to TRBJ2-7, with D perhaps given as TRBD1 or TRBD2 (5 bases each). This CDR3 region has 15 residues. V was cut by 0 bases and J by 6 bases, with 18 bases left in between. Germline-derived CDR1 and CDR2 are DFQATT and SNEGSKA (reference sequence). The CDR3 loop reads CSAREALGLGREQYF. As DNA, the CDR3 is TGCAGTGCTAGAGAGGCGTTAGGTTTGGGACGCGAGCAGTACTTC.

The rearrangement uses TRBV20-1 and TRBJ2-1; D gene ambiguous. CDR1 and CDR2 from the germline V gene are DFQATT and SNEGSKA (reference sequence). The CDR3 is 14 amino acids. V gave up 2 bases and J gave up 2 bases, with 10 bases separating them. In DNA form, the CDR3 reads TGCAGTGCTAGATTGGGTTTTGCCTACAATGAGCAGTTCTTC. The encoded protein is CSARLGFAYNEQFF.

The V call is TRBV7-2, the J call TRBJ2-7; TRBD2 aligns across 11 bases. Germline CDR1 and CDR2: SGHTA and FQGNSA. CDR3 size: 15 residues. V trimming: 5 bases; J trimming: 3 bases; junction bases outside the gene matches: 6. This CDR3 is CASSPLAGVDYEQYF. DNA of the CDR3: TGTGCCAGCAGCCCACTAGCGGGAGTCGACTACGAGCAGTACTTC.

Only a few counts were recorded for this clonotype. The V gene is TRBV12-3 or TRBV12-4, the J gene TRBJ2-7, with a possible D match to TRBD1 (5 bases). Trimming removed 5 bases from V and 2 bases from J, with 7 bases in between. This CDR3 contains 12 residues. CDR3 region: CASSARAYEQYF. CDR3 nucleotide sequence: TGTGCCAGCAGTGCCAGGGCCTACGAGCAGTACTTC.

The rearrangement uses TRBV20-1 and TRBJ1-5; maybe TRBD1 (6 bases). Trimming left V 2 bases short and J 4 bases short, with 9 bases between. In germline, CDR1 is DFQATT, CDR2 SNEGSKA (reference sequence). The CDR3 loop spans 13 amino acids. This CDR3 is CSARQGYNQPQHF. The CDR3 bases are TGCAGTGCTAGACAGGGGTATAATCAGCCCCAGCATTTT.

This clonotype occurred a few times. The chain combines TRBV27 with TRBJ2-3, with 15 bases identical to TRBD2. Looked up from germline, CDR1 is MNHEY and CDR2 is SMNVEV (reference sequence). V lost 7 bases, J lost 5 bases, and 13 bases stayed unmatched. The CDR3 has 18 amino acids. CDR3 nucleotides: TGTGCCAGCACCCCTTTTGGACTAGCGGGAGGGCCGGAAGATACGCAGTATTTT. Its protein product is CASTPFGLAGGPEDTQYF.

The J gene is TRBJ2-5, the V gene TRBV20-1, with 7 nucleotides matching TRBD1. This CDR3 comprises 14 residues. CDR1 and CDR2 (germline): DFQATT, SNEGSKA (reference sequence). The V segment lost 5 bases and the J segment 1 base; nucleotides outside the gene matches: 7. The CDR3 DNA follows: TGCAGTGCTGAAGTGGGACAGATCCAAGAGACCCAGTACTTC. Translated, it gives CSAEVGQIQETQYF.

The V call is TRBV6-1, the J call TRBJ1-5; possible D gene TRBD1, 6 bases. V was clipped by 10 bases and J by 4 bases, with 17 bases between them. The CDR3 runs to 14 residues. Germline V CDR1 and CDR2: MNHNS, SASEGT. The CDR3 coding sequence is TGTGCCATCAGCCCACGACAGGAGAATCAGCCCCAGCATTTT. Translating gives CAISPRQENQPQHF.

CDR3 residues: CASRVTENTEAFF. CDR3 nucleotides: TGCGCCAGCCGGGTCACGGAAAACACTGAAGCTTTCTTT. The chain links TRBV5-1 to TRBJ1-1; D is uncertain. Germline V gene sequence: CDR1 SGHRS, CDR2 YFSETQ. This CDR3 spans 13 amino acids. The V gene lost 7 bases and the J gene lost 2 bases, with 12 bases spanning the gap.

This chain joins TRBV28 and TRBJ2-2, with TRBD2 as a possible D gene (6 bases). The CDR3 is made up of 16 amino acids. Trimming shortened V by 3 bases and J by 2 bases, and 13 bases separated the two germline ends. Germline CDR1 reads MDHEN; CDR2 reads SYDVKM. CDR3 residues: CASSFLAPLNTGELFF. The CDR3 DNA is TGTGCCAGCAGTTTCCTAGCGCCTCTTAACACCGGGGAGCTGTTTTTT.

In this sample, this clonotype turned up a few times. The chain combines TRBV7-2 with TRBJ1-1; D remains unclear. CDR1 and CDR2 (germline): SGHTA, FQGNSA. V was shortened by 5 bases and J by 1 base, with 11 bases between the two germline ends. The CDR3 runs to 14 residues. Written as DNA, the CDR3 is TGTGCCAGCAGCCTACTTGGAGCGAACACTGAAGCTTTCTTT. It yields the protein CASSLLGANTEAFF.

The chain combines TRBV29-1 with TRBJ2-5, with 15 bases matching TRBD2. With V trimmed by 4 bases and J by 3 bases, 6 bases remained unmatched. Germline values: CDR1 SQVTM, CDR2 ANQGSEA. The CDR3 has 16 residues. This CDR3 reads CSVGMGLAGGKETQYF. The CDR3 region has the DNA TGCAGCGTTGGGATGGGACTAGCGGGAGGCAAAGAGACCCAGTACTTC.

This clonotype was seen a handful of times. The V and J genes are TRBV20-1 and TRBJ2-7; TRBD1 might be the D (5 bases). Germline CDR1 DFQATT, CDR2 SNEGSKA (reference sequence). Between the trimmed V and J ends, which lost 0 bases and 4 bases, there was a span of 10 bases. The CDR3 has 13 residues. CDR3 sequence: CSARDLGVYEQYF. The CDR3 bases are TGCAGTGCTAGAGATCTAGGGGTTTACGAGCAGTACTTC.

CDR3 sequence reads: CSARDGTSGDYEHYV. The CDR3 DNA follows: TGCAGTGCTAGGGATGGGACTAGCGGGGACTACGAGCATTACGTC. The gene calls are TRBV20-1 and TRBJ2-7; 13 bases align to TRBD2. Germline V CDR1 and CDR2: DFQATT, SNEGSKA (reference sequence). CDR3 length: 15 residues.

J is TRBJ1-1 and V is TRBV5-1; no definite D call. CDR3 length: 15 residues. In germline, CDR1 is SGHRS, CDR2 YFSETQ. V gave up 0 bases and J gave up 4 bases, with 13 bases separating them. Here the CDR3 DNA reads TGCGCCAGCAGCTTGGGGGGAGGTGAGAGCACTGAAGCTTTCTTT. This translates into CASSLGGGESTEAFF.

The J gene is TRBJ2-7, the V gene TRBV28; 8 nucleotides agree with TRBD2. V dropped 5 bases and J dropped 0; count of bases not matched to a gene: 9. CDR1 and CDR2 (germline): MDHEN, SYDVKM. The CDR3 sequence is 16 residues long. In DNA form, the CDR3 reads TGTGCCAGCAGTATGGGGTTAGGGACTAGCTCCTACGAGCAGTACTTC. Translating gives CASSMGLGTSSYEQYF. The full variable domain, rest sourced from reference TRBV28 and TRBJ2-7, is DVKVTQSSRYLVKRTGEKVFLECVQDMDHENMFWYRQDPGLGLRLIYFSYDVKMKEKGDIPEGYSVSREKKERFSLILESASTNQTSMYLCASSMGLGTSSYEQYFGPGTRLTVT.

This clonotype has more than one count but fewer than ten. The rearrangement joins TRBV20-1 to TRBJ2-1; TRBD2 matches 13 bases. The CDR3 totals 13 residues. Germline trimming cut 6 bases from V and 9 bases from J; bases unmatched to any gene: 5. CDR1 DFQATT and CDR2 SNEGSKA come from the germline V gene (reference sequence). CDR3 bases: TGCAGTGCCTGGACTAGCGGGAGTTCTGAGCAGTTCTTC. Protein: CSAWTSGSSEQFF.

The V call is TRBV27, the J call TRBJ1-1; 10 bases match TRBD1. Trimming cost V 5 bases and J 6 bases; bases outside gene matches: 15. The CDR3 consists of 17 residues. Germline loops: CDR1 MNHEY, CDR2 SMNVEV (reference sequence). CDR3 coding DNA: TGTGCCAGCAGTCGCATTAGGCCGGGACAGGGGTTGTCTGAAGCTTTCTTT. Amino acids: CASSRIRPGQGLSEAFF.